These 29 T cell receptor beta chains originate from one sample sequenced in a study of identical twins (dated by TCRdb to about 2016). The protocol used for the library was 5' RACE. Sequencing took place on an Illumina HiSeq 2000. The public reads were reprocessed in TCRdb via fastp at Q25 and MiXCR, keeping in-frame beta chains. Duplicate CDR3 protein sequences are folded into a single record with the most common DNA and genes. Recorded for this sample are approximately 150,000 distinct CDR3 sequences; around 3.5% of them occurred a single time. Jointly, the top ten make up around 8.1% of the sample. Sequenced sample: memory T cells sorted from blood. The cell subset or site label corresponds to: CD45RO+ enriched T cells. The origin of the receptors is a man aged 18 to 30 in good health.

This clonotype showed up many times. The chain combines TRBV25-1 with TRBJ1-5, with D perhaps TRBD1 (5 bases). The V end lost 3 bases, the J end lost 2 bases, and 8 bases lay between the germline ends. In germline, CDR1 is MGHDK, CDR2 SYGVNS. The CDR3 sequence is 14 residues long. The CDR3: CASSELGGNQPQHF. The DNA for the CDR3 is TGTGCCAGCAGTGAGTTAGGGGGCAATCAGCCCCAGCATTTT.

This clonotype was seen repeatedly, ten times or more. V and J are TRBV20-1 and TRBJ2-4; 7 bases map to TRBD1. The germline V gene encodes CDR1 DFQATT and CDR2 SNEGSKA (reference sequence). CDR3 length: 11 amino acids. Unmatched junction bases numbered 3, after V lost 5 bases and J lost 8 bases. CDR3 bases: TGCAGTGCTGCTGGACAGGACATTCAGTACTTC. It codes for CSAAGQDIQYF.

Many counts were recorded for this clonotype. V usage is TRBV12-5 and J usage is TRBJ1-1; D is unresolved. CDR1 and CDR2 from the germline V gene are LGHNT and FRNRAP. With 0 bases removed from V and 8 bases from J, the gap between germline ends came to 4 bases. The CDR3 totals 11 residues. Here the CDR3 reads CASGLVLEAFF. The CDR3 DNA reads TGTGCTAGTGGTTTGGTCCTAGAAGCTTTCTTT.

This clonotype was counted at least ten times. V usage is TRBV7-9 and J usage is TRBJ2-3; the D is unclear. Germline CDR1 reads SEHNR; CDR2 reads FQNEAQ (reference sequence). The CDR3 extends over 14 amino acids. V lost 4 bases to trimming and J lost 5 bases, with 13 bases between them. The CDR3 protein is CASSSRLGQDTQYF. The DNA for the CDR3 is TGTGCCAGCAGCTCACGTTTAGGGCAAGATACGCAGTATTTT. Filled out from reference TRBV7-9 and TRBJ2-3, the complete variable domain reads DTGVSQNPRHKITKRGQNVTFRCDPISEHNRLYWYRQTLGQGPEFLTYFQNEAQLEKSRLLSDRFSAERPKGSFSTLEIQRTEQGDSAMYLCASSSRLGQDTQYFGPGTRLTVL.

This clonotype was detected ten times or more. The chain links TRBV10-2 to TRBJ2-7, with 7 bases matching TRBD1. With 6 bases clipped from V and 0 bases from J, the junction kept 5 bases outside the gene matches. The CDR3 runs to 14 residues. Germline V gene sequence: CDR1 WSHSY, CDR2 SAAADI. DNA of the CDR3: TGCGCCAGCAGCCCGGGACAGCACTCCTACGAGCAGTACGTC. Its translation: CASSPGQHSYEQYV.

This clonotype was detected many times. This sequence joins TRBV4-3 and TRBJ2-1, with TRBD2 matching 16 bases. V lost 0 bases, J lost 7 bases, and 0 bases stayed unmatched. Germline CDR1 LGHNA, CDR2 YSLEER. The CDR3 sequence is 16 residues long. CDR3 region: CASSQEGLAGGNEQFF. CDR3 sequence (DNA): TGCGCCAGCAGCCAAGAGGGACTAGCGGGAGGGAATGAGCAGTTCTTC.

This clonotype was recorded at least ten times. The rearrangement uses TRBV29-1 and TRBJ2-1; 10 bases are a match to TRBD1. Per germline, CDR1 SQVTM and CDR2 ANQGSEA. V shed 6 bases, J shed 1 base, and the junction held 15 bases outside the gene matches. The CDR3 has 18 amino acids. The DNA of the CDR3 is TGCAGCGTCCCCTTTTTTCGCGTGGGACAGGGGTCCTACAATGAGCAGTTCTTC. Protein: CSVPFFRVGQGSYNEQFF.

The sample holds many counts of this clonotype. The chain has TRBV9 and TRBJ1-6; no clear D gene. From germline, CDR1 is SGDLS and CDR2 YYNGEE. This CDR3 contains 14 residues. Between the trimmed V and J ends, which lost 0 bases and 9 bases, there was a span of 10 bases. Here the CDR3 reads CASSVAFRSSPLHF. Written as DNA, the CDR3 is TGTGCCAGCAGCGTAGCATTCCGGAGTTCACCCCTCCACTTT.

This clonotype was detected ten times or more. The chain combines TRBV20-1 with TRBJ1-5, with 7 bases identical to TRBD1. There are 15 residues in the CDR3. Germline lookup yields CDR1 DFQATT and CDR2 SNEGSKA (reference sequence). J lost 3 bases, V lost 5 bases, and 10 bases had no gene match. CDR3 loop: CSAASGTDINQPQHF. In nucleotides, the CDR3 is TGCAGTGCTGCATCCGGGACAGATATCAATCAGCCCCAGCATTTT.

This clonotype was seen a few times. The chain links TRBV7-8 to TRBJ2-1; D remains ambiguous. The germline V gene has CDR1 SGHVS and CDR2 FQNEAQ. The V end lost 3 bases, the J end lost 9 bases, and 6 bases lay between the germline ends. This CDR3 spans 11 amino acids. The CDR3 coding sequence is TGTGCCAGCAGCTTTATGGGTGAGCAGTTCTTC. Its protein is CASSFMGEQFF. Looking up the rest from reference TRBV7-8 and TRBJ2-1 gives the full variable domain: GAGVSQSPRYKVAKRGQDVALRCDPISGHVSLFWYQQALGQGPEFLTYFQNEAQLDKSGLPSDRFFAERPEGSVSTLKIQRTQQEDSAVYLCASSFMGEQFFGPGTRLTVL.

This clonotype was counted ten times or more. At one end, the junction sequence differs from germline, possibly due to a read error. The V and J genes are TRBV7-2 and TRBJ1-1, with TRBD1 as a possible D gene (6 bases). This CDR3 is 14 amino acids long. The V gene's germline CDR1 is SGHTA and CDR2 FQGNSA. The CDR3 loop reads CASSSQGRNTESFF. CDR3 nucleotide sequence: TGTGCCAGCAGCTCCCAGGGGCGGAACACTGAATCTTTCTTT.

This clonotype was seen many times. The chain is built from TRBV29-1 and TRBJ2-3; possible D gene TRBD2, 5 bases. V lost 6 bases, J lost 8 bases, and 9 bases lay in between. This CDR3 contains 10 residues. Per the germline V gene, CDR1 is SQVTM and CDR2 is ANQGSEA. The CDR3 region has the DNA TGCAGCGTGAAACTAGGTACGCAGTATTTT. It specifies CSVKLGTQYF.

This clonotype has a count of ten or more. V and J are TRBV5-6 and TRBJ2-7; possible D gene TRBD1, 6 bases. The CDR3 contains 13 residues. The V gene's germline CDR1 is SGHDT and CDR2 YYEEEE. The germline V and J ends were trimmed by 3 bases and 4 bases, with 11 bases remaining between them. Here the CDR3 DNA reads TGTGCCAGCAGCTCTGGGACAATTTACGAGCAGTACTTC. Its protein is CASSSGTIYEQYF.

This clonotype was seen ten or more times. This chain connects TRBV12-3 or TRBV12-4 to TRBJ2-2; D not certain. The CDR3 spans 13 residues. V lost 6 bases to trimming and J lost 4 bases, with 9 bases between them. The CDR3 bases are TGTGCCAGCAGCCCCCCCGGCACCGGGGAGCTGTTTTTT. It specifies CASSPPGTGELFF.

This clonotype was observed many times. The J gene is TRBJ2-1, the V gene TRBV4-1; the D is unclear. Trimming shortened V by 1 base and J by 12 bases, and 13 bases separated the two germline ends. Germline CDR1 reads MGHRA; CDR2 reads YSYEKL. The CDR3 covers 13 residues. The chain's CDR3 is CASSQVIPDLQFF. CDR3 nucleotide sequence: TGCGCCAGCAGCCAAGTTATCCCCGACCTGCAGTTCTTC.

The sample holds many counts of this clonotype. The germline gene is not matched at one end of the junction; a read error may be the cause. V gene TRBV7-9 combines with J gene TRBJ1-5, with D possibly being TRBD1 (5 bases). The CDR3 contains 14 residues. Looked up from germline, CDR1 is SEHNR and CDR2 is FQNEAQ (reference sequence). The CDR3, as DNA: TGTGCCAGCAGCGGGTCAGGGTCCCCAGAGCCCCAGCAATTT. It codes for CASSGSGSPEPQQF.

In its sample, this clonotype was seen many times. This chain links TRBV12-3 or TRBV12-4 with TRBJ2-7; 11 nucleotides align to TRBD1. This CDR3 spans 16 amino acids. Trimming at V came to 4 bases and at J to 5 bases, leaving 10 bases not matched to a gene. CDR3 sequence (DNA): TGTGCCAGCAGTTCCCCGGACAGGGGGCCCCGGAACGAGCAGTACTTC. Its protein product is CASSSPDRGPRNEQYF.

This clonotype was seen many times. The J gene is TRBJ2-6, the V gene TRBV20-1; D may be TRBD1 (5 bases). Trimming cost V 1 base and J 3 bases, with 10 bases left between them. This CDR3 has 15 amino acids. The germline V gene has CDR1 DFQATT and CDR2 SNEGSKA (reference sequence). The CDR3 DNA sequence: TGCAGTGCTAGAGTCCCCAGGGATGGGGCCAACGTCCTGACTTTC. It is translated as CSARVPRDGANVLTF.

This clonotype has a count of ten or more. The chain recombines TRBV14 with TRBJ2-3, with a tentative D call TRBD1 (6 bases). Germline CDR1 is SGHDN and CDR2 is FVKESK. V was shortened by 1 base and J by 8 bases, with 10 bases between the two germline ends. The CDR3 consists of 13 residues. The CDR3 region is CASSQGGLGTQYF. The CDR3 nucleotides are TGTGCCAGCAGCCAAGGGGGGCTCGGTACGCAGTATTTT.

This clonotype was detected only a few times. The genes are TRBV30 and TRBJ2-6; 8 positions agree with TRBD1. This CDR3 is 18 amino acids long. Germline lookup yields CDR1 GTSNPN and CDR2 SVGIG (reference sequence). The V and J ends lost 2 bases and 0 bases, in that order; junction bases with no gene match: 9. The CDR3 DNA sequence: TGTGCCTGGAGTCGTTTTAGGACAGGGAGCTCTGGGGCCAACGTCCTGACTTTC. Protein product: CAWSRFRTGSSGANVLTF. The whole variable domain, filled in from reference TRBV30 and TRBJ2-6, reads SQTIHQWPATLVQPVGSPLSLECTVEGTSNPNLYWYRQAAGRGLQLLFYSVGIGQISSEVPQNLSASRPQDRQFILSSKKLLLSDSGFYLCAWSRFRTGSSGANVLTFGAGSRLTVL.

Ten or more counts support this clonotype. The DNA for the CDR3 is TGTGCCAGCAGCTTAGAGAGCTTGGGTGAGCAGTTCTTC. Its protein is CASSLESLGEQFF. The V and J genes are TRBV7-9 and TRBJ2-1; D uncertain. CDR1 SEHNR and CDR2 FQNEAQ come from the germline V gene (reference sequence). The germline V and J ends were trimmed by 1 base and 9 bases, with 10 bases remaining between them. CDR3 length: 13 residues.

This clonotype was seen many times. J is TRBJ2-2 and V is TRBV30; 11 bases align to TRBD1. From germline, CDR1 is GTSNPN and CDR2 SVGIG (reference sequence). This CDR3 has 15 residues. After removal of 2 bases from V and 6 bases from J, the junction contained 5 bases not matched to a gene. CDR3 residues: CAWSRGQGGAGELFF. Written as DNA, the CDR3 is TGTGCCTGGAGTCGGGGACAGGGGGGCGCCGGGGAGCTGTTTTTT.

The chain is built from TRBV6-5 and TRBJ1-2; 8 positions match TRBD1. The CDR3 covers 16 residues. V shed 2 bases and J 7 bases; nucleotides not matched to a gene: 12. CDR1 and CDR2 (germline): MNHEY, SVGAGI. The CDR3 protein is CASSYQGVRGRSGYTF. CDR3 sequence (DNA): TGTGCCAGCAGTTACCAAGGGGTCAGGGGGCGAAGTGGCTACACCTTC.

A remark on this clonotype: With a much larger clone just one base away, this may be a read error. The CDR3 ends on some other residue instead of the conserved phenylalanine or tryptophan, so this is likely a read error. J is TRBJ2-3 and V is TRBV5-1; D might be TRBD2 (7 bases). CDR1 and CDR2 (germline): SGHRS, YFSETQ. The CDR3 is 13 residues long. V lost 9 bases and J 4 bases, leaving 15 bases between the germline ends. The CDR3 region has the DNA TGCGCCACTATTAGGGGGGGCCCAGATACGCAGTATTGT. It is translated as CATIRGGPDTQYC.

This clonotype was found a few times. This chain uses TRBV3-1 with TRBJ2-2, with D possibly matching TRBD2 (6 bases). The CDR3 has 15 amino acids. Germline V gene lookup returns CDR1 LGHDT and CDR2 YNNKEL (reference sequence). The germline V and J ends were trimmed by 4 bases and 5 bases, with 14 bases remaining between them. CDR3 protein: CASSPPAAGTGELFF. CDR3 coding DNA: TGTGCCAGCAGCCCTCCCGCTGCGGGAACCGGGGAGCTGTTTTTT.

Ten or more counts support this clonotype. The chain employs TRBV6-2 or TRBV6-3 and TRBJ2-3, with 7 bases lining up with TRBD1. The CDR3 is 14 residues long. Losses at the gene ends were 6 bases for V and 3 bases for J; bases not matched to a gene: 6. Germline V gives CDR1 MNHEY, CDR2 SVGEGT. CDR3 nucleotides: TGTGCCAGCAGACAGGGGAAGGAAACAGATACGCAGTATTTT. Translated: CASRQGKETDTQYF.

This clonotype was found many times. The chain links TRBV27 to TRBJ2-3; 9 positions match TRBD2. This CDR3 has 15 residues. Germline V gene data show CDR1 as MNHEY and CDR2 as SMNVEV (reference sequence). The J segment lost 6 bases and the V segment lost 8 bases, leaving 12 bases of the junction unmatched. The CDR3 loop reads CASGSLAGVSDTQYF. CDR3 nucleotides: TGTGCCAGCGGGAGTTTAGCGGGAGTTTCGGATACGCAGTATTTT.

In DNA form, the CDR3 reads TGTGCCAGCAGCCAAGCTAACTCCTTCTTAACCGGGGAGCTGTTTTTT. It yields the protein CASSQANSFLTGELFF. The chain recombines TRBV3-1 with TRBJ2-2; no clear D gene. CDR3 size: 16 residues. Trimming left V 1 base short and J 5 bases short, with 14 bases between. Germline V gene data show CDR1 as LGHDT and CDR2 as YNNKEL (reference sequence).

This clonotype has a count of ten or more. The chain uses TRBV4-2 and TRBJ2-3, with D uncertain. Germline lookup yields CDR1 LGHNA and CDR2 YNFKEQ. Deletions cut 0 bases from V and 5 bases from J, with 12 bases between. The CDR3 runs 15 residues. CDR3 DNA sequence: TGTGCCAGCAGCCAAGATCGTCCAAGGGAAGATACGCAGTATTTT. Its translation: CASSQDRPREDTQYF.